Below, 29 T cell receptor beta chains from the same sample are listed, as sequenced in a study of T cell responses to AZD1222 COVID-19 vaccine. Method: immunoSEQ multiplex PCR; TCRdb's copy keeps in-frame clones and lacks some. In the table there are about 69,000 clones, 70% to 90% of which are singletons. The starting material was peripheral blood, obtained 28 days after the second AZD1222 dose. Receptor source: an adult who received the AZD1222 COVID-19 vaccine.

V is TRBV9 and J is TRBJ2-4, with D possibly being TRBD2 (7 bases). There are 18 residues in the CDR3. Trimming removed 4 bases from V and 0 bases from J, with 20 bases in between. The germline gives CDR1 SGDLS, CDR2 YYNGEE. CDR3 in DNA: TGTGCCAGCAGCCCCTATGATAGGGGGGGAGTAGCCAAAAACATTCAGTACTTC. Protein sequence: CASSPYDRGGVAKNIQYF.

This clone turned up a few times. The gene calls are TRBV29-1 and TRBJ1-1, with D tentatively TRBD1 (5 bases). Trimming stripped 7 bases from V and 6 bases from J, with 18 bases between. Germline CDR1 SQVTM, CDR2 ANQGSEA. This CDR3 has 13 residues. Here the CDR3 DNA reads TGCAGCGCGATAGGAAGGGGTCCCTCTGAAGCTTTCTTT. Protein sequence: CSAIGRGPSEAFF. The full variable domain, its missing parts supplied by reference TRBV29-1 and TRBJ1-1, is SAVISQKPSRDICQRGTSLTIQCQVDSQVTMMFWYRQQPGQSLTLIATANQGSEATYESGFVIDKFPISRPNLTFSTLTVSNMSPEDSSIYLCSAIGRGPSEAFFGQGTRLTVV.

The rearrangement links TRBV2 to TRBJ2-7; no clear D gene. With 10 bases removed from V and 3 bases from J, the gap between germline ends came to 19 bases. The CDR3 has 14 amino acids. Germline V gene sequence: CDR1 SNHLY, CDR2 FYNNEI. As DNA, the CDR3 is TGTGCCACCAAAGGGATTCAGACCCGCTACGAGCAGTACTTC. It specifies CATKGIQTRYEQYF.

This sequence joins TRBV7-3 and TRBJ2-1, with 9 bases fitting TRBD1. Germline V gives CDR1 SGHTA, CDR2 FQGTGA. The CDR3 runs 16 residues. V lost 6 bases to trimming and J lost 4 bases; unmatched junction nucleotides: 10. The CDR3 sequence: CASRSTGGAGYNEQFF. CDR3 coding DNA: TGTGCCAGCAGGAGTACAGGGGGCGCAGGATACAATGAGCAGTTCTTC.

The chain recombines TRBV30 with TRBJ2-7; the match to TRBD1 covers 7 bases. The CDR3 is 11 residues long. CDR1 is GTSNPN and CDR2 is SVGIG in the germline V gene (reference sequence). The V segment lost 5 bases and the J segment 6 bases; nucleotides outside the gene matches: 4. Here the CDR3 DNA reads TGTGCCTGGGATTCAGGGGGCGAGCAGTACTTC. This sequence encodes CAWDSGGEQYF.

CDR3 loop: CASSLGYNNQPQHF. The CDR3 DNA reads as TGTGCCAGTAGTTTGGGGTATAACAATCAGCCCCAGCATTTT. This rearrangement joins TRBV19 to TRBJ1-5, with D uncertain. Germline CDR1 LNHDA, CDR2 SQIVND (reference sequence). The CDR3 has 14 amino acids. Trimming stripped 5 bases from V and 3 bases from J, with 11 bases between.

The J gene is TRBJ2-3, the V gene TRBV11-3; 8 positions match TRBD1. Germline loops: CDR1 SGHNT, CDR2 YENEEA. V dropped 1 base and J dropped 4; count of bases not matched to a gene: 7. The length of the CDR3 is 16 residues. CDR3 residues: CASSLASGGDPDTQYF. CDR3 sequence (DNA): TGTGCCAGCAGCTTAGCATCAGGGGGCGATCCAGATACGCAGTATTTT.

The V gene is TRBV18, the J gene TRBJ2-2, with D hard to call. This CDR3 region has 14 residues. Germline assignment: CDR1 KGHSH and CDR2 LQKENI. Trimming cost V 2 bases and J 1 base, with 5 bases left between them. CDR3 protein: CASSPGENTGELFF. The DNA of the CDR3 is TGTGCCAGCTCACCAGGGGAGAACACCGGGGAGCTGTTTTTT. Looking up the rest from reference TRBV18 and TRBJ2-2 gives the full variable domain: NAGVMQNPRHLVRRRGQEARLRCSPMKGHSHVYWYRQLPEEGLKFMVYLQKENIIDESGMPKERFSAEFPKEGPSILRIQQVVRGDSAAYFCASSPGENTGELFFGEGSRLTVL.

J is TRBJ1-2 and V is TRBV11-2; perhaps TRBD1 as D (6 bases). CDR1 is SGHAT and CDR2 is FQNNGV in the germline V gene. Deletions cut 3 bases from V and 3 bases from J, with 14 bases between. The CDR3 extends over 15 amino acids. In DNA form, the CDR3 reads TGTGCCAGCAGCTTCGACAGGACCTATGACTATGGCTACACCTTC. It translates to CASSFDRTYDYGYTF.

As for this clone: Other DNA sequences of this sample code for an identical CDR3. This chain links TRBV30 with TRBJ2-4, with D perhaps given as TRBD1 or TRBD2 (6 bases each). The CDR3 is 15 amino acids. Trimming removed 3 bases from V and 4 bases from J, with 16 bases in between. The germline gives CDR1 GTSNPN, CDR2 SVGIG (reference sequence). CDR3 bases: TGTGCCTGGAGAGGGTACAGGGAGGCGAAAAACATTCAGTACTTC. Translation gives CAWRGYREAKNIQYF.

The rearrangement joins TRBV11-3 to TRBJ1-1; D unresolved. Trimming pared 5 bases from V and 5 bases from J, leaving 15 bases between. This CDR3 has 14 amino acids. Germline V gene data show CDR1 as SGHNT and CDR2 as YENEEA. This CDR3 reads CASSPGGRRTEAFF. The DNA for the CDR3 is TGTGCCAGCAGCCCGGGCGGGCGACGGACTGAAGCTTTCTTT. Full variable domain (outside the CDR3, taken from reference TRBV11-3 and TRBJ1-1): EAGVVQSPRYKIIEKKQPVAFWCNPISGHNTLYWYLQNLGQGPELLIRYENEEAVDDSQLPKDRFSAERLKGVDSTLKIQPAELGDSAVYLCASSPGGRRTEAFFGQGTRLTVV.

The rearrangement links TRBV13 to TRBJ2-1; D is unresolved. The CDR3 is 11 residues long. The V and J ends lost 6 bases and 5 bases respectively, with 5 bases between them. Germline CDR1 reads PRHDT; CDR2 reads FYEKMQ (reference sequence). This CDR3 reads CASRYHNEQFF. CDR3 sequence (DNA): TGTGCCAGCAGATATCACAATGAGCAGTTCTTC.

The CDR3 DNA sequence: TGTGCCAGCACCGAGCAGGGGGCAGGGGACACTGAAGCTTTCTTT. This gives the protein CASTEQGAGDTEAFF. The chain combines TRBV2 with TRBJ1-1, with 8 bases fitting TRBD1. Germline values: CDR1 SNHLY, CDR2 FYNNEI. The V segment lost 7 bases and the J segment 3 bases; nucleotides outside the gene matches: 10. The CDR3 loop spans 15 amino acids.

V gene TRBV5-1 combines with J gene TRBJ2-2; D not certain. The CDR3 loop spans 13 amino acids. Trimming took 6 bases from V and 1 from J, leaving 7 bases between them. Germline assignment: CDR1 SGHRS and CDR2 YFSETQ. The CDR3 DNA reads TGCGCCAGCAATGGGATGAACACCGGGGAGCTGTTTTTT. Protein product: CASNGMNTGELFF.

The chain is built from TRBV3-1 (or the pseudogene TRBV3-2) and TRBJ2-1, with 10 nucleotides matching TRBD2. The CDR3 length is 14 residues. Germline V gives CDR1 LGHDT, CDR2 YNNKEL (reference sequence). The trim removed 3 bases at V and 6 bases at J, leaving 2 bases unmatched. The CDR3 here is CASSHLAGVNEQFF. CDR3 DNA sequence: TGTGCCAGCAGCCACCTAGCGGGAGTCAATGAGCAGTTCTTC.

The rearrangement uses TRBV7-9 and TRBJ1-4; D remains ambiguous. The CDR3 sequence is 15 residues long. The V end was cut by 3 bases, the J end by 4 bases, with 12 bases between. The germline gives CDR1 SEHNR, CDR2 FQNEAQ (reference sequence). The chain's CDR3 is CASSFPGRHNEKLFF. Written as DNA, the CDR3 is TGTGCCAGCAGCTTTCCTGGACGCCATAATGAAAAACTGTTTTTT.

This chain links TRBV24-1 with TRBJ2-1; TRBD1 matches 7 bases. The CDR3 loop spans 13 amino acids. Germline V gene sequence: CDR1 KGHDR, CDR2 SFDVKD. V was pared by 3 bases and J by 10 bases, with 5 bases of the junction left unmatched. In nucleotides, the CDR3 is TGTGCCACCAGTGATAAACGACAGGGCGAGCAGTTCTTC. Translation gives CATSDKRQGEQFF.

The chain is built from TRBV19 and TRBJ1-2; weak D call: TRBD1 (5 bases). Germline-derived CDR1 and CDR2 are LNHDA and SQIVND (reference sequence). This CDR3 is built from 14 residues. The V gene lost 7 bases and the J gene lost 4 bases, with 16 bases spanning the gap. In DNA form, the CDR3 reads TGTGCCAGTAATTTATCGGGACGAATCTATGGCTACACCTTC. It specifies CASNLSGRIYGYTF.

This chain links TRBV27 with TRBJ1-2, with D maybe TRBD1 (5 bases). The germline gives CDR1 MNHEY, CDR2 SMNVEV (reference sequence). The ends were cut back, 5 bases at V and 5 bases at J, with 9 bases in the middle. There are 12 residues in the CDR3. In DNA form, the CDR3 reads TGTGCCAGCAGTGCCCAGGGATATGGCTACACCTTC. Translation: CASSAQGYGYTF.

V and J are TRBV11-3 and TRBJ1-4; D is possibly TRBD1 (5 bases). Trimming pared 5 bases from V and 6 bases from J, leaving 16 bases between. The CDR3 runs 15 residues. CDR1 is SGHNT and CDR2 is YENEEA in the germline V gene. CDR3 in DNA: TGTGCCAGCAGCCGAACTCAGGGTCAACATGAAAAACTGTTTTTT. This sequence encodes CASSRTQGQHEKLFF.

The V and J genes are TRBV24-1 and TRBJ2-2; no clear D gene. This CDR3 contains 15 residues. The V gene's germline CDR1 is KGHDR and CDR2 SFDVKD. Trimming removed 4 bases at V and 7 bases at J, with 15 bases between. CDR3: CATSDRTSPHGELFF. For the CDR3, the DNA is TGTGCCACCAGTGACCGAACATCCCCCCACGGGGAGCTGTTTTTT.

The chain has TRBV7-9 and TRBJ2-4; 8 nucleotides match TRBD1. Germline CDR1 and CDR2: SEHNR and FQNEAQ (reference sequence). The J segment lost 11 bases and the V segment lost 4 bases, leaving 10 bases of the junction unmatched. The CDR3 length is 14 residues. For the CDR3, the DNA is TGTGCCAGCAGCTCGGACAGGGTGGACTTCCTTCAGTACTTC. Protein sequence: CASSSDRVDFLQYF.

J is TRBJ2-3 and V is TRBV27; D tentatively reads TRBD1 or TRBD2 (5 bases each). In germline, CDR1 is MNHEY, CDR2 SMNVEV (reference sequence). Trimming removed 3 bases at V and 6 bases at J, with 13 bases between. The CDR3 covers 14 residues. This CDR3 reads CASSFASGTDTQYF. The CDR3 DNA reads TGTGCCAGCAGTTTTGCCTCAGGGACCGATACGCAGTATTTT.

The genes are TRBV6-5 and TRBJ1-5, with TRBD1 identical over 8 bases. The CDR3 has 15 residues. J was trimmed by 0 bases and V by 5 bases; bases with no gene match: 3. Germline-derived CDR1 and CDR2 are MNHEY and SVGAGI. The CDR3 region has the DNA TGTGCCAGCAGTATGGGACAGGTTAGCAATCAGCCCCAGCATTTT. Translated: CASSMGQVSNQPQHF.

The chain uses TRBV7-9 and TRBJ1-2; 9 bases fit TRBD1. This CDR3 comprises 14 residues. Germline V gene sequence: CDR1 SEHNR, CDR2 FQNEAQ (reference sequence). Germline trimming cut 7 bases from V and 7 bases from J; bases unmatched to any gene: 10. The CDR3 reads CASTDTGGAFGYTF. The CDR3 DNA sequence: TGTGCCAGCACAGATACAGGGGGCGCGTTTGGCTACACCTTC. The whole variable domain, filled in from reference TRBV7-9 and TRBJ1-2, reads DTGVSQNPRHKITKRGQNVTFRCDPISEHNRLYWYRQTLGQGPEFLTYFQNEAQLEKSRLLSDRFSAERPKGSFSTLEIQRTEQGDSAMYLCASTDTGGAFGYTFGSGTRLTVV.

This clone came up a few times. The CDR3 protein is CASSYSKGLDIQYF. The CDR3 DNA is TGTGCCAGCAGTTACTCAAAAGGGCTTGACATTCAGTACTTC. This chain uses TRBV6-5 with TRBJ2-4; no firm D call. Germline-derived CDR1 and CDR2 are MNHEY and SVGAGI. V was clipped by 0 bases and J by 8 bases, with 11 bases between them. The CDR3 runs 14 residues.

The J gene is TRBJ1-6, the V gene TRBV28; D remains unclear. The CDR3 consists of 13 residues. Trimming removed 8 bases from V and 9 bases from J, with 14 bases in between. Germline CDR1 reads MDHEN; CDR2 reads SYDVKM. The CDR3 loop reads CASAGAVSSPLHF. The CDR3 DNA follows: TGTGCCAGCGCTGGTGCAGTTAGTTCACCCCTCCACTTT.

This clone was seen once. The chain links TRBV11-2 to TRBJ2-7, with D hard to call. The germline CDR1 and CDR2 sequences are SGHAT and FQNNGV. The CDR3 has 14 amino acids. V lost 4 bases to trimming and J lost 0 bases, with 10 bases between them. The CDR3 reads CASSSRTGSYEQYF. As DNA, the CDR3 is TGTGCCAGCAGCTCTCGGACGGGCTCCTACGAGCAGTACTTC.

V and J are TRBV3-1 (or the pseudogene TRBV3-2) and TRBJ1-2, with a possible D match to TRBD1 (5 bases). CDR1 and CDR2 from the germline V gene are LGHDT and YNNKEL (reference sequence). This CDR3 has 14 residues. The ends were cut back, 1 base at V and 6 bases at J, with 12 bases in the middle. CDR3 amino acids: CASSQGAWDHGYTF. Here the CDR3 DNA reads TGTGCCAGCAGCCAAGGGGCTTGGGACCATGGCTACACCTTC.